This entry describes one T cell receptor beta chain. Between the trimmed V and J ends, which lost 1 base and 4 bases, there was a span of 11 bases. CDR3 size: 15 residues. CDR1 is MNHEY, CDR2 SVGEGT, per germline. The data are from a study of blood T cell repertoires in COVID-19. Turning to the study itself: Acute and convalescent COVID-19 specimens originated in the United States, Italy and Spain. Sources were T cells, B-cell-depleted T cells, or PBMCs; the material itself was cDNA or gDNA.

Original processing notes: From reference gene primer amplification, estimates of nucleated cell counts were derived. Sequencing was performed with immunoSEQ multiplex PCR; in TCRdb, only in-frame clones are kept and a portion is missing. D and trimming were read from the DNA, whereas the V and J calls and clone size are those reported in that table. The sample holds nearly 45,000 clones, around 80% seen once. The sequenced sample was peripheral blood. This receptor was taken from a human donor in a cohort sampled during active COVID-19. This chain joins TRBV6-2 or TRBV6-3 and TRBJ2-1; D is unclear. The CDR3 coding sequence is TGTGCCAGCAGTTACTATGCGGTTGTTTACAATGAGCAGTTCTTC. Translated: CASSYYAVVYNEQFF.